The 11 T cell receptor beta chains reported below all come from one sample, sequenced in a study of CD8 T cells in Susac syndrome. After extraction with the RNeasy kit, 0.5 to 1 ug of the RNA was reverse transcribed using random hexamers. One entry per CDR3 protein, called by TCRdb with MiXCR from the immunoSEQ multiplex PCR reads. The table records 150,000 to 190,000 distinct CDR3 sequences, 85% to 95% of them present only once. The sequenced sample was CD4+ T cells from PBMCs. The receptors stem from a human donor with Susac syndrome.

The J gene is TRBJ2-4, the V gene TRBV14; D is undetermined. V was trimmed by 0 bases and J by 6 bases, leaving 6 bases between them. The length of the CDR3 is 13 residues. Germline CDR1 and CDR2: SGHDN and FVKESK. As DNA, the CDR3 is TGTGCCAGCAGCCAAGATATGGGAAACATTCAGTACTTC. It is translated as CASSQDMGNIQYF.

The J gene is TRBJ2-3, the V gene TRBV19; TRBD1 matches 10 bases. The CDR3 length is 17 residues. In germline, CDR1 is LNHDA, CDR2 SQIVND (reference sequence). V lost 1 base to trimming and J lost 3 bases; unmatched junction nucleotides: 7. The CDR3: CASSIARGQGRTDTQYF. The CDR3 coding sequence is TGTGCCAGTAGTATAGCCCGGGGACAGGGGAGGACAGATACGCAGTATTTT. Based on the CDR3 plus reference TRBV19 and TRBJ2-3, the full variable domain is DGGITQSPKYLFRKEGQNVTLSCEQNLNHDAMYWYRQDPGQGLRLIYYSQIVNDFQKGDIAEGYSVSREKKESFPLTVTSAQKNPTAFYLCASSIARGQGRTDTQYFGPGTRLTVL.

This clonotype was observed once. The CDR3 sequence is CASSQQGSDQETQYF. The CDR3 nucleotides read TGCGCCAGCAGCCAGCAGGGGTCGGACCAAGAGACCCAGTACTTC. The genes are TRBV5-1 and TRBJ2-5; possibly TRBD1 for D (6 bases). Germline CDR1 SGHRS, CDR2 YFSETQ. V lost 4 bases and J 0 bases, leaving 13 bases between the germline ends. The CDR3 covers 15 residues.

The chain links TRBV5-6 to TRBJ2-2, with 7 bases lining up with TRBD1. J gave up 2 bases and V 0 bases, and 7 bases lay outside the gene matches. This CDR3 contains 17 residues. CDR1 is SGHDT, CDR2 YYEEEE, per germline. The CDR3 sequence is CASSLGRTGRNTGELFF. CDR3 coding DNA: TGTGCCAGCAGCTTGGGGCGGACAGGTCGAAACACCGGGGAGCTGTTTTTT. Full variable domain (rest looked up from reference TRBV5-6 and TRBJ2-2): DAGVTQSPTHLIKTRGQQVTLRCSPKSGHDTVSWYQQALGQGPQFIFQYYEEEERQRGNFPDRFSGHQFPNYSSELNVNALLLGDSALYLCASSLGRTGRNTGELFFGEGSRLTVL.

The chain has TRBV5-1 and TRBJ2-7; D is unclear. The CDR3 contains 15 residues. Per the germline V gene, CDR1 is SGHRS and CDR2 is YFSETQ. V shed 4 bases and J shed 2 bases, with 16 bases lying between them. The DNA of the CDR3 is TGCGCCAGCAGCCTCATCGGAGCAAACGCCTACGAGCAGTACTTC. Translated, it gives CASSLIGANAYEQYF.

The chain joins TRBV7-6 to TRBJ2-5, with 8 positions matching TRBD2. V was pared by 8 bases and J by 0 bases, with 5 bases of the junction left unmatched. Per the germline V gene, CDR1 is SGHVS and CDR2 is FNYEAQ. The length of the CDR3 is 14 residues. The CDR3 loop reads CASASGGYQETQYF. The CDR3, as DNA: TGTGCCAGCGCGTCGGGGGGGTACCAAGAGACCCAGTACTTC.

The V gene is TRBV29-1, the J gene TRBJ1-1, with 7 positions matching TRBD1. CDR1 is SQVTM, CDR2 ANQGSEA, per germline. The CDR3 is made up of 10 amino acids. Trimming removed 6 bases from V and 12 bases from J; junction bases left unmatched: 7. The CDR3 reads CSVGGQPTFF. The CDR3 nucleotides are TGCAGCGTGGGGGGACAGCCGACTTTCTTT.

This chain links TRBV6-2 or TRBV6-3 with TRBJ2-3, with D unclear. Trimming took 5 bases from V and 2 from J, leaving 2 bases between them. Germline CDR1 MNHEY, CDR2 SVGEGT. The CDR3 has 11 amino acids. CDR3 amino acids: CASSDTDTQYF. Written as DNA, the CDR3 is TGTGCCAGCAGTGACACAGATACGCAGTATTTT.

This clonotype showed up just a few times. V gene TRBV7-9 combines with J gene TRBJ2-2, with D tentatively TRBD1 (5 bases). Trimming removed 0 bases from V and 4 bases from J, with 9 bases in between. The CDR3 runs 15 residues. Germline values: CDR1 SEHNR, CDR2 FQNEAQ (reference sequence). DNA of the CDR3: TGTGCCAGCAGCTTAGCCCAGGGCTCCACCGGGGAGCTGTTTTTT. Its protein product is CASSLAQGSTGELFF. The entire variable domain, with the rest obtained from reference TRBV7-9 and TRBJ2-2, is as follows: DTGVSQNPRHKITKRGQNVTFRCDPISEHNRLYWYRQTLGQGPEFLTYFQNEAQLEKSRLLSDRFSAERPKGSFSTLEIQRTEQGDSAMYLCASSLAQGSTGELFFGEGSRLTVL.

The rearrangement uses TRBV9 and TRBJ2-3; TRBD2 agrees at 9 bases. CDR3 length: 15 amino acids. Germline V gene data show CDR1 as SGDLS and CDR2 as YYNGEE. Germline trimming cut 0 bases from V and 5 bases from J; bases unmatched to any gene: 4. CDR3 DNA: TGTGCCAGCAGCGTAGCTAGCGGGGCTGAAGATACGCAGTATTTT. Protein product: CASSVASGAEDTQYF.

The V and J genes are TRBV5-6 and TRBJ1-6; D is uncertain. With 0 bases removed from V and 14 bases from J, the gap between germline ends came to 15 bases. CDR1 is SGHDT, CDR2 YYEEEE, per germline. CDR3 size: 14 residues. CDR3 nucleotide sequence: TGTGCCAGCAGCTTGGGGCCGCTACAAGTCTCCCTCCACTTT. Residues: CASSLGPLQVSLHF.